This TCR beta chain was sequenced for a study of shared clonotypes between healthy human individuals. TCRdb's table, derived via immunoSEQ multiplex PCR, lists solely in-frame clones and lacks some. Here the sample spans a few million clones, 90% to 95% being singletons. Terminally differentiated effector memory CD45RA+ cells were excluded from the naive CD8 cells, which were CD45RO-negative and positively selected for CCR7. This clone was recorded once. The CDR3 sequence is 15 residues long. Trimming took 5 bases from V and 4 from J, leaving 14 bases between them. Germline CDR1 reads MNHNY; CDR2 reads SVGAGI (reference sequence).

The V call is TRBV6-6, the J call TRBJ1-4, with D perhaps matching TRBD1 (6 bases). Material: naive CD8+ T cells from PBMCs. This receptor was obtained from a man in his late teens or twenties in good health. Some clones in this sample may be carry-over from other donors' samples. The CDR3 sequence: CASSPPGTLNEKLFF. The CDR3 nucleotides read TGTGCCAGCAGTCCCCCCGGGACACTTAATGAAAAACTGTTTTTT.